Listed here are 8 T cell receptor beta chains from one sample, sequenced in a study of beta chain features in type 1 diabetes. For these TCRs, the target antigens are not known. The whole isolated RNA underwent reverse transcription, so sequencing captured expressed TCRB transcripts. Measured with immunoSEQ multiplex PCR; TCRdb has only the in-frame clones, and not every one. The table lists under 300,000 clones, over 11% of them singletons, with 0.015% to 0.02% in the top ten. Study-level findings and limits: TCRB CDR3 length was moderately but significantly reduced in all four CD4+ subsets of Type 1 diabetes patients.

The sample taken for sequencing was naive CD4+ T cells from blood. Receptors were obtained from a man aged 25-45 years with type 1 diabetes.

The chain recombines TRBV9 with TRBJ1-3, with D hard to call. The CDR3 is 14 amino acids. Between the trimmed V and J ends, which lost 2 bases and 3 bases, there was a span of 9 bases. Germline CDR1 SGDLS, CDR2 YYNGEE. The CDR3 reads CASSVATGGNTIYF. CDR3 nucleotides: TGTGCCAGCAGCGTGGCGACGGGTGGAAACACCATATATTTT.

The rearrangement links TRBV27 to TRBJ2-1; D possibly corresponds to TRBD2 (6 bases). Germline CDR1 reads MNHEY; CDR2 reads SMNVEV (reference sequence). Trimming removed 6 bases at V and 10 bases at J, with 16 bases between. The CDR3 contains 13 residues. For the CDR3, the DNA is TGTGCCAGCAGCCGGGGAGGAGATCTCGAGCAGTTCTTC. This translates into CASSRGGDLEQFF.

This clone was observed a few times. The germline gene is not matched at one end of the junction; a read error may be the cause. J is TRBJ2-7 and V is TRBV5-1; D possibly corresponds to TRBD1 (6 bases). The CDR3 runs to 13 residues. Germline CDR1 SGHRS, CDR2 YFSETQ. The DNA for the CDR3 is TGCGCCAGCAGCTTGGAAGGTGGGCCCAGGGGTGACTTC. Its protein product is CASSLEGGPRGDF.

This clone has more than one count but fewer than ten. The chain combines TRBV5-1 with TRBJ1-1; D is ambiguous. Between the trimmed V and J ends, which lost 1 base and 7 bases, there was a span of 11 bases. Germline V CDR1 and CDR2: SGHRS, YFSETQ. This CDR3 has 13 residues. The CDR3 sequence: CASSLTGGVEAFF. In DNA form, the CDR3 reads TGCGCCAGCAGCTTGACGGGAGGAGTTGAAGCTTTCTTT. The complete variable domain, with remaining parts taken from reference TRBV5-1 and TRBJ1-1, reads KAGVTQTPRYLIKTRGQQVTLSCSPISGHRSVSWYQQTPGQGLQFLFEYFSETQRNKGNFPGRFSGRQFSNSRSEMNVSTLELGDSALYLCASSLTGGVEAFFGQGTRLTVV.

The chain carries TRBV25-1 and TRBJ1-2, with 12 bases identical to TRBD1. After removal of 4 bases from V and 7 bases from J, the junction contained 7 bases not matched to a gene. There are 15 residues in the CDR3. Germline V CDR1 and CDR2: MGHDK, SYGVNS. The CDR3 sequence: CASSGPGQGAGGYTF. The CDR3, as DNA: TGTGCCAGCAGTGGACCGGGACAGGGGGCGGGTGGCTACACCTTC.

This chain links TRBV5-1 with TRBJ2-7; 12 nucleotides line up with TRBD2. The germline V gene encodes CDR1 SGHRS and CDR2 YFSETQ. This CDR3 region has 17 residues. With 0 bases clipped from V and 0 bases from J, the junction kept 4 bases outside the gene matches. The CDR3 protein is CASSLGLAGASSYEQYF. Here the CDR3 DNA reads TGCGCCAGCAGCTTGGGACTAGCGGGGGCCAGCTCCTACGAGCAGTACTTC.

This clone has a handful of counts. The chain combines TRBV29-1 with TRBJ2-3; no firm D call. Germline V gene sequence: CDR1 SQVTM, CDR2 ANQGSEA. CDR3 length: 14 amino acids. V gave up 3 bases and J gave up 2 bases, with 12 bases separating them. The CDR3 loop is CSVDGDFSTDTQYF. The CDR3 region has the DNA TGCAGCGTTGACGGTGACTTTTCCACAGATACGCAGTATTTT.

The chain carries TRBV18 and TRBJ1-4; the match to TRBD1 covers 10 bases. The length of the CDR3 is 17 residues. Looked up from germline, CDR1 is KGHSH and CDR2 is LQKENI. J gave up 8 bases and V 3 bases, and 12 bases lay outside the gene matches. CDR3 sequence: CASSPAGFGTGEEKLFF. The DNA of the CDR3 is TGTGCCAGCTCACCTGCAGGCTTTGGGACAGGGGAAGAAAAACTGTTTTTT.